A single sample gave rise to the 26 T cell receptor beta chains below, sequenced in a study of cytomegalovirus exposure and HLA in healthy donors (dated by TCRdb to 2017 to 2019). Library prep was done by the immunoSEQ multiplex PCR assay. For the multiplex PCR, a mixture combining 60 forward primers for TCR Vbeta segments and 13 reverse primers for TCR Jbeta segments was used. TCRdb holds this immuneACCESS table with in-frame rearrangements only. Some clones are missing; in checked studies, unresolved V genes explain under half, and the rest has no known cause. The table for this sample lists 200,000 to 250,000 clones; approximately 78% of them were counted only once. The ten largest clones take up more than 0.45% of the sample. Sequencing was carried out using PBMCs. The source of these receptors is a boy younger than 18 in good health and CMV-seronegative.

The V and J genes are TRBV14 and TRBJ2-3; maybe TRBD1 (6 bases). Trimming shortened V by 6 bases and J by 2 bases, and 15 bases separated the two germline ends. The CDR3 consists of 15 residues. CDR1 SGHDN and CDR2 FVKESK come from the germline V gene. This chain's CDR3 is CASRPTGEPTDTQYF. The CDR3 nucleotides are TGTGCCAGCAGACCGACAGGAGAACCCACAGATACGCAGTATTTT.

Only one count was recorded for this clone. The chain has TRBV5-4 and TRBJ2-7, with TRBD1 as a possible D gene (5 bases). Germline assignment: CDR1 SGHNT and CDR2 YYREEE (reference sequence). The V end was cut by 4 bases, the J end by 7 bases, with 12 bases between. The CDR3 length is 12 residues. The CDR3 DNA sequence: TGTGCCAGCAGCCACGGAAGGGGTGAGCAGTACTTC. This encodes CASSHGRGEQYF. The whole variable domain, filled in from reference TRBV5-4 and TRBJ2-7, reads ETGVTQSPTHLIKTRGQQVTLRCSSQSGHNTVSWYQQALGQGPQFIFQYYREEENGRGNFPPRFSGLQFPNYSSELNVNALELDDSALYLCASSHGRGEQYFGPGTRLTVT.

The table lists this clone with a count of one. The CDR3 nucleotides read TGTGCCAGTAGTTGGAGGGCGGCCGGTCCGTCAGAAGATACGCAGTATTTT. As protein: CASSWRAAGPSEDTQYF. The chain combines TRBV19 with TRBJ2-3; possibly TRBD2 for D (6 bases). CDR1 and CDR2 (germline): LNHDA, SQIVND (reference sequence). The CDR3 spans 17 residues. Deletions cut 5 bases from V and 5 bases from J, with 23 bases between. The entire variable domain, with the rest obtained from reference TRBV19 and TRBJ2-3, is as follows: DGGITQSPKYLFRKEGQNVTLSCEQNLNHDAMYWYRQDPGQGLRLIYYSQIVNDFQKGDIAEGYSVSREKKESFPLTVTSAQKNPTAFYLCASSWRAAGPSEDTQYFGPGTRLTVL.

CDR3 sequence (DNA): TGTGCCAGCAGCGTGACTAGCGGGATTACAGATACGCAGTATTTT. This sequence encodes CASSVTSGITDTQYF. This rearrangement joins TRBV9 to TRBJ2-3, with TRBD2 identical over 11 bases. This CDR3 contains 15 residues. With 2 bases clipped from V and 3 bases from J, the junction kept 2 bases outside the gene matches. Germline CDR1 and CDR2: SGDLS and YYNGEE. The full variable domain, in which reference TRBV9 and TRBJ2-3 provide the parts outside the CDR3, is DSGVTQTPKHLITATGQRVTLRCSPRSGDLSVYWYQQSLDQGLQFLIQYYNGEERAKGNILERFSAQQFPDLHSELNLSSLELGDSALYFCASSVTSGITDTQYFGPGTRLTVL.

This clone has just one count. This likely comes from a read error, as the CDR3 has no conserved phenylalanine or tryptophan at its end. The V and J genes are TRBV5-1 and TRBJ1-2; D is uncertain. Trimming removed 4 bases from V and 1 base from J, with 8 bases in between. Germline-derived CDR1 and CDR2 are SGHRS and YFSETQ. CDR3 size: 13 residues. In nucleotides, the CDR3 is TGCGCCAGCAGCCCCGGGGATAACTATGGCTACACCCTC. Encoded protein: CASSPGDNYGYTL.

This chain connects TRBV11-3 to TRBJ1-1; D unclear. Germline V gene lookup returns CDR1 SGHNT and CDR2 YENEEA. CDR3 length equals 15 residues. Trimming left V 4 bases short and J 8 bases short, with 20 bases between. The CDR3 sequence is CASSSLFSYGREAFF. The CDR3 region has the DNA TGTGCCAGCAGCTCCTTATTTTCTTACGGCAGGGAAGCTTTCTTT.

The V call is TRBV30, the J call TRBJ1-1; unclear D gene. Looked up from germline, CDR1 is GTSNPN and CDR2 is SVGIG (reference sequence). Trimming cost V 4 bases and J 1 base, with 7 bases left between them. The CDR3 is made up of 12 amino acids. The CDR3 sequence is CAWNPGNTEAFF. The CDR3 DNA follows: TGTGCCTGGAATCCAGGGAACACTGAAGCTTTCTTT.

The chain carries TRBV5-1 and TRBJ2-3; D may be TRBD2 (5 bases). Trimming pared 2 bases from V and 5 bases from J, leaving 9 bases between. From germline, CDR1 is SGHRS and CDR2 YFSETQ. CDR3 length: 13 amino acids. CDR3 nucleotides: TGCGCCAGCAGCTTCTCCCGGGGAGATACGCAGTATTTT. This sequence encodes CASSFSRGDTQYF. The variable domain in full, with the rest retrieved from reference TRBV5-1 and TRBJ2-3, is KAGVTQTPRYLIKTRGQQVTLSCSPISGHRSVSWYQQTPGQGLQFLFEYFSETQRNKGNFPGRFSGRQFSNSRSEMNVSTLELGDSALYLCASSFSRGDTQYFGPGTRLTVL.

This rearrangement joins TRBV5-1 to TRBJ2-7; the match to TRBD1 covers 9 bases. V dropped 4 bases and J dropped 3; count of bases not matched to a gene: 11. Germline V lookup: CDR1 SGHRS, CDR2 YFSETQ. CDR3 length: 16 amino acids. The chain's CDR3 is CASSPGTGLTFYEQYF. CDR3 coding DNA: TGCGCCAGCAGCCCTGGGACAGGGCTTACTTTCTACGAGCAGTACTTC. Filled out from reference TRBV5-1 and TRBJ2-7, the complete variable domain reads KAGVTQTPRYLIKTRGQQVTLSCSPISGHRSVSWYQQTPGQGLQFLFEYFSETQRNKGNFPGRFSGRQFSNSRSEMNVSTLELGDSALYLCASSPGTGLTFYEQYFGPGTRLTVT.

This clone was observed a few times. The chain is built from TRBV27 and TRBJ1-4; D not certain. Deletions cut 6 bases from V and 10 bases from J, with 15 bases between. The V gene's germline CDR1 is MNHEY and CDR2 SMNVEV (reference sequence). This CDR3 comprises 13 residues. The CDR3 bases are TGTGCCAGCAGACACAAAACCGATGGAAAACTGTTTTTT. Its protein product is CASRHKTDGKLFF.

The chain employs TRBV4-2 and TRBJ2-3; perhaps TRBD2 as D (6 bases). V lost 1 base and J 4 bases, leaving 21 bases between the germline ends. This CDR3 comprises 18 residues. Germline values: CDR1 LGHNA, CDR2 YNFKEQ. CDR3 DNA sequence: TGTGCCAGCAGCCAAGGACGGGACGGGAGACGGAGAGCAGATACGCAGTATTTT. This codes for CASSQGRDGRRRADTQYF.

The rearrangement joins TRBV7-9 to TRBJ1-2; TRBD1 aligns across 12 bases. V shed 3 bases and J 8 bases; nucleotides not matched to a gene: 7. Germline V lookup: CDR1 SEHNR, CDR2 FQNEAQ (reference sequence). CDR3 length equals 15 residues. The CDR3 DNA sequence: TGTGCCAGCAGCTTGGGGACAGGGGGCCGGGAGGGCTACACCTTC. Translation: CASSLGTGGREGYTF.

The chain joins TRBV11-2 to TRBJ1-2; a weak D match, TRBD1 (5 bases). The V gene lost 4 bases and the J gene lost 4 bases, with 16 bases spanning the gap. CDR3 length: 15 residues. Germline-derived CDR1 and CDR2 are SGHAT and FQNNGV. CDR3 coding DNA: TGTGCCAGCAGCTCGATTGTGGGGGGGGGCTATGGCTACACCTTC. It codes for CASSSIVGGGYGYTF.

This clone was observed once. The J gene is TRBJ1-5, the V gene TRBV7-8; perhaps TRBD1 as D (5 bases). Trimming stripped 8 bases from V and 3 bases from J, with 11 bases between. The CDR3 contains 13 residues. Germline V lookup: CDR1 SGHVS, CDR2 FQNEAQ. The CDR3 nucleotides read TGTGCCAGCGGCGACAGCGTCAATCAGCCCCAGCATTTT. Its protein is CASGDSVNQPQHF.

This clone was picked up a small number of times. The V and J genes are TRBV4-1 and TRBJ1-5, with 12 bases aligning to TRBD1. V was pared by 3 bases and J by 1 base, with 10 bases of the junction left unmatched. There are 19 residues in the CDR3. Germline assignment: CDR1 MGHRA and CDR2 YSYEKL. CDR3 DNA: TGCGCCAGCAGCCAGGTCCCGGGACAGGGGGCTACGAGCAATCAGCCCCAGCATTTT. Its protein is CASSQVPGQGATSNQPQHF.

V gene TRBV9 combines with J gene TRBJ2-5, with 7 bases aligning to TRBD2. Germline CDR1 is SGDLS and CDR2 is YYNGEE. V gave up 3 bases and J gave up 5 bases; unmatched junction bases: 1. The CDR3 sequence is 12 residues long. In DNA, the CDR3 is TGTGCCAGCAGCGAGGGAGGGGAGACCCAGTACTTC. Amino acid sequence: CASSEGGETQYF.

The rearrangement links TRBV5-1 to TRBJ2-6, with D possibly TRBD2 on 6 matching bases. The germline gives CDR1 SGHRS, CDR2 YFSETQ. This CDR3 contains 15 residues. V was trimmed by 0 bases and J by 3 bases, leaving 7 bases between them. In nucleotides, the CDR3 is TGCGCCAGCAGCTTGGCGGAGGGTGGGGCCAACGTCCTGACTTTC. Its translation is CASSLAEGGANVLTF.

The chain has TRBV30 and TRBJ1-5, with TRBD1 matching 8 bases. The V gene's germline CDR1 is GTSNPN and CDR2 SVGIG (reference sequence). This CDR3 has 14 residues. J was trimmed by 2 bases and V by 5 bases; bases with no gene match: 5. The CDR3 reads CAWSGGRGNQPQHF. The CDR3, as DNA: TGTGCCTGGTCAGGGGGCCGGGGCAATCAGCCCCAGCATTTT.

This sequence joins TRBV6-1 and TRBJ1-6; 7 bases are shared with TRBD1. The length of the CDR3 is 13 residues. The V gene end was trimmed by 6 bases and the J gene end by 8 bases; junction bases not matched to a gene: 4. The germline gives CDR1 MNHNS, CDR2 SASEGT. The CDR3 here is CASRGTGDSPLHF. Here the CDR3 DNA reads TGTGCCAGCAGGGGAACAGGGGATTCACCCCTCCACTTT.

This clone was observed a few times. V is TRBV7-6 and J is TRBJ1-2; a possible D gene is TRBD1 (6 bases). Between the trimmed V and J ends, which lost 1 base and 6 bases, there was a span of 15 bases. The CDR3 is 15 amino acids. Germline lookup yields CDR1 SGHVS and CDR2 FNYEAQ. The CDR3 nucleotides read TGTGCCAGCAGCTTAGGGATAACAGGGTTGAATGGCTACACCTTC. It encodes CASSLGITGLNGYTF.

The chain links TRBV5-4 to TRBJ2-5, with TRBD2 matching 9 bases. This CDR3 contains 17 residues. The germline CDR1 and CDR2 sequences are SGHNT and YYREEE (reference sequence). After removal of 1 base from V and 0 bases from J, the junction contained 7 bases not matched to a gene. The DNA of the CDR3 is TGTGCCAGCAGCTTGCTAGTCGCGGGAGGGTACCAAGAGACCCAGTACTTC. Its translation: CASSLLVAGGYQETQYF.

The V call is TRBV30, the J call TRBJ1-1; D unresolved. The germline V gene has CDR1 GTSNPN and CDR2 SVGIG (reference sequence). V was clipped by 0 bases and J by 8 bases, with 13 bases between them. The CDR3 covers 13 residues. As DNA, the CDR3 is TGTGCCTGGAGTGTAGAGGTGCCCTCCGAAGCTTTCTTT. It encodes CAWSVEVPSEAFF.

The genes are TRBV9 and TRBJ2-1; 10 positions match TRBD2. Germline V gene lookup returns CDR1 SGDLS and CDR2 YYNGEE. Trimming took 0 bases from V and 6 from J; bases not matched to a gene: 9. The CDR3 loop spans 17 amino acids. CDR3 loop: CASSVDSGRASRNEQFF. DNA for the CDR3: TGTGCCAGCAGCGTAGACAGCGGGAGGGCCAGTCGCAATGAGCAGTTCTTC. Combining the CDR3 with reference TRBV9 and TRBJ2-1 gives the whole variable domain DSGVTQTPKHLITATGQRVTLRCSPRSGDLSVYWYQQSLDQGLQFLIQYYNGEERAKGNILERFSAQQFPDLHSELNLSSLELGDSALYFCASSVDSGRASRNEQFFGPGTRLTVL.

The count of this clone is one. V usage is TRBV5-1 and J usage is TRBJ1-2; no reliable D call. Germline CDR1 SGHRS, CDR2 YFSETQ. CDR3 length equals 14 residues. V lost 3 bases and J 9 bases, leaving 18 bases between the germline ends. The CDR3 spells CASSSPGSLDSYTF. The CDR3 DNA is TGCGCCAGCAGCTCCCCCGGATCCCTAGATAGCTACACCTTC.

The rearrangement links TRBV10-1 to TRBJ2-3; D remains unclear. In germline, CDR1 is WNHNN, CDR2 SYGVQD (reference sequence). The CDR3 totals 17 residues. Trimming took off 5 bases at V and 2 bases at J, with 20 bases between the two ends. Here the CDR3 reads CASSKWVGVDITDTQYF. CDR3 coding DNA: TGCGCCAGCAGTAAGTGGGTGGGCGTCGATATCACAGATACGCAGTATTTT.

CDR3 bases: TGTGCCAGCAGGGCCGTAGGACAGCTTTTCACAGATACGCAGTATTTT. Its translation is CASRAVGQLFTDTQYF. The chain is built from TRBV2 and TRBJ2-3, with a possible D match to TRBD1 (6 bases). Germline-derived CDR1 and CDR2 are SNHLY and FYNNEI. The CDR3 sequence is 16 residues long. Trimming took off 6 bases at V and 2 bases at J, with 18 bases between the two ends.